Each of the 5 T cell receptor beta chains below was sequenced from the same sample in a study of technical replicates of blood from a handful of donors. Libraries were prepared by immunoSEQ multiplex PCR; TCRdb keeps only in-frame clonotypes and omits some of them. The sample lists about 59,000 clones; about 93% were seen once. Sequences were obtained from PBMCs. The receptors derive from a human donor in good health. Some clones in this sample may be carry-over from other donors' samples.

This chain uses TRBV15 with TRBJ1-1; possibly TRBD1 for D (6 bases). The CDR3 is made up of 13 amino acids. The germline CDR1 and CDR2 sequences are LNHNV and YYDKDF (reference sequence). V lost 6 bases to trimming and J lost 9 bases, with 17 bases between them. In DNA, the CDR3 is TGTGCCACCAGTCCTGGGAGGGGACAACAAGCTTTCTTT. Its protein is CATSPGRGQQAFF.

The V call is TRBV30, the J call TRBJ1-5; 7 nucleotides agree with TRBD1. The CDR3 consists of 13 residues. The V gene end was trimmed by 4 bases and the J gene end by 6 bases; junction bases not matched to a gene: 6. CDR1 and CDR2 from the germline V gene are GTSNPN and SVGIG (reference sequence). CDR3 coding DNA: TGTGCCTGGACTGACAGGGCGGGTCAGCCCCAGCATTTT. This encodes CAWTDRAGQPQHF.

The genes are TRBV18 and TRBJ2-2, with TRBD1 identical over 8 bases. CDR1 and CDR2 (germline): KGHSH, LQKENI. The CDR3 has 18 residues. J gave up 2 bases and V 3 bases, and 11 bases lay outside the gene matches. The CDR3 nucleotides are TGTGCCAGCTCACCCCAGGGGCAGGGGGCCCGAAACACCGGGGAGCTGTTTTTT. Protein sequence: CASSPQGQGARNTGELFF.

This chain joins TRBV7-8 and TRBJ1-5; no firm D call. The CDR3 spans 14 residues. Trimming took off 4 bases at V and 0 bases at J, with 7 bases between the two ends. CDR1 and CDR2 from the germline V gene are SGHVS and FQNEAQ. CDR3 loop: CASSSTDSNQPQHF. DNA for the CDR3: TGTGCCAGCAGCTCTACAGATAGCAATCAGCCCCAGCATTTT.

This clone has just a few counts. The J gene is TRBJ2-1, the V gene TRBV2; 8 bases align to TRBD2. The CDR3 totals 16 residues. V shed 5 bases and J 3 bases; nucleotides not matched to a gene: 9. Germline CDR1 is SNHLY and CDR2 is FYNNEI. The CDR3 DNA follows: TGTGCCAGCAGTTTGTTTAGCGGGACCAACTACAATGAGCAGTTCTTC. Protein product: CASSLFSGTNYNEQFF.